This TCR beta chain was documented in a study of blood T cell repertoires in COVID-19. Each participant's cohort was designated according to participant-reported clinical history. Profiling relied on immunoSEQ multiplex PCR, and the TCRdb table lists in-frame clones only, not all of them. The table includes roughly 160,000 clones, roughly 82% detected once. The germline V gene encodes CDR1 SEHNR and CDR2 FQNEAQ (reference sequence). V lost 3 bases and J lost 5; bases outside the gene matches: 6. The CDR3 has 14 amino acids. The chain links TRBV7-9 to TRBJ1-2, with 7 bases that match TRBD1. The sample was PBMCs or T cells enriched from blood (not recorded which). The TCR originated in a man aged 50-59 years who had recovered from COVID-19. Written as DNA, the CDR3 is TGTGCCAGCAGCTTGACAACAGGGGTGTATGGCTACACCTTC. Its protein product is CASSLTTGVYGYTF.